This entry lists 24 T cell receptor beta chains sequenced from one sample in a study of cytomegalovirus exposure and HLA in healthy donors. The PCR contained 60 Vbeta and 13 Jbeta primers. This table comes from immunoSEQ multiplex PCR, and its TCRdb copy is limited to in-frame clones, with some not included. The data hold approximately 150,000 clones, with about three quarters observed a single time. The material sequenced was PBMCs. These receptors all stem from a woman in her twenties or thirties in good health and CMV-seronegative.

The chain is built from TRBV11-3 and TRBJ1-4; D not certain. The V gene lost 1 base and the J gene lost 2 bases, with 5 bases spanning the gap. This CDR3 has 14 amino acids. The germline CDR1 and CDR2 sequences are SGHNT and YENEEA. The CDR3 coding sequence is TGTGCCAGCAGCTTAGGAGGTACTAATGAAAAACTGTTTTTT. Translating gives CASSLGGTNEKLFF.

The chain carries TRBV11-1 and TRBJ2-5; TRBD2 aligns across 14 bases. J was trimmed by 5 bases and V by 3 bases; bases with no gene match: 5. Germline CDR1 is SGHAT and CDR2 is FQDESV (reference sequence). The CDR3 extends over 16 amino acids. The CDR3 is CASSLGLAGEDETQYF. The CDR3 nucleotides are TGTGCCAGCAGCTTGGGACTAGCGGGAGAAGATGAGACCCAGTACTTC.

This rearrangement joins TRBV2 to TRBJ1-1; D uncertain. CDR3 length equals 10 residues. CDR1 and CDR2 from the germline V gene are SNHLY and FYNNEI. V was shortened by 7 bases and J by 10 bases, with 10 bases between the two germline ends. In nucleotides, the CDR3 is TGTGCCAGCATGGCAGGCCGAGCTTTCTTT. It codes for CASMAGRAFF. The full variable domain, in which reference TRBV2 and TRBJ1-1 provide the parts outside the CDR3, is EPEVTQTPSHQVTQMGQEVILRCVPISNHLYFYWYRQILGQKVEFLVSFYNNEISEKSEIFDDQFSVERPDGSNFTLKIRSTKLEDSAMYFCASMAGRAFFGQGTRLTVV.

The V call is TRBV28, the J call TRBJ2-7, with 8 positions matching TRBD1. The CDR3 length is 15 residues. Trimming cost V 3 bases and J 5 bases; bases outside gene matches: 9. The V gene's germline CDR1 is MDHEN and CDR2 SYDVKM. This chain's CDR3 is CASSFRGRSKDEQYF. Written as DNA, the CDR3 is TGTGCCAGCAGTTTCAGGGGGCGATCGAAAGACGAGCAGTACTTC.

The V call is TRBV7-9, the J call TRBJ2-1; D is uncertain. Germline V CDR1 and CDR2: SEHNR, FQNEAQ (reference sequence). The V end lost 7 bases, the J end lost 10 bases, and 14 bases lay between the germline ends. The CDR3 has 12 amino acids. The CDR3 sequence: CASIQPPREQFF. The CDR3 DNA follows: TGTGCCAGCATTCAACCCCCGAGGGAGCAGTTCTTC.

The sample holds a few counts of this clone. The V and J genes are TRBV5-6 and TRBJ2-3; tentative D call: TRBD1 (6 bases). V dropped 1 base and J dropped 2 bases, with 14 bases sitting between them. Germline CDR1 SGHDT, CDR2 YYEEEE. This CDR3 contains 16 residues. For the CDR3, the DNA is TGTGCCAGCAGCTTGAGGGGGTTGGAAAACACAGATACGCAGTATTTT. It yields the protein CASSLRGLENTDTQYF.

This chain connects TRBV10-3 to TRBJ1-2, with D tentatively TRBD1 (6 bases). Germline loops: CDR1 ENHRY, CDR2 SYGVKD. V lost 0 bases and J 3 bases, leaving 14 bases between the germline ends. This CDR3 region has 16 residues. This CDR3 reads CAISESAGEGDYGYTF. The DNA of the CDR3 is TGTGCCATCAGTGAGTCGGCAGGGGAGGGAGACTATGGCTACACCTTC.

The chain combines TRBV5-4 with TRBJ1-2; D is perhaps TRBD1 (6 bases). This CDR3 is 14 amino acids long. Trimming stripped 4 bases from V and 3 bases from J, with 13 bases between. The germline V gene has CDR1 SGHNT and CDR2 YYREEE (reference sequence). CDR3 in amino acids: CASSAGDPDYGYTF. CDR3 DNA: TGTGCCAGCAGCGCAGGGGACCCGGACTATGGCTACACCTTC.

The chain carries TRBV15 and TRBJ1-5; 10 nucleotides match TRBD1. The germline V gene has CDR1 LNHNV and CDR2 YYDKDF (reference sequence). Trimming removed 3 bases from V and 3 bases from J; junction bases left unmatched: 5. This CDR3 spans 16 amino acids. DNA for the CDR3: TGTGCCACCAGCAGCCGGGACAGGGGTTTCAATCAGCCCCAGCATTTT. It encodes CATSSRDRGFNQPQHF.

The chain couples TRBV7-6 to TRBJ2-1; TRBD2 aligns across 8 bases. V dropped 3 bases and J dropped 7; count of bases not matched to a gene: 11. Germline loops: CDR1 SGHVS, CDR2 FNYEAQ. This CDR3 spans 16 amino acids. The CDR3 is CASSFPGGAGNNEQFF. The CDR3 DNA reads TGTGCCAGCAGCTTCCCCGGGGGGGCAGGGAATAATGAGCAGTTCTTC.

This clone has just a few counts. The CDR3 DNA is TGTGCCAGCAGCCCGAACAGGGGGCTCACCGGGGAGCTGTTTTTT. Translating gives CASSPNRGLTGELFF. This chain connects TRBV7-9 to TRBJ2-2; 9 positions agree with TRBD1. Germline CDR1 SEHNR, CDR2 FQNEAQ (reference sequence). Trimming cost V 5 bases and J 4 bases; bases outside gene matches: 5. This CDR3 is 15 amino acids long.

The CDR3 spells CASSNRIPGLAGGVHTGELFF. CDR3 DNA sequence: TGCGCCAGCAGCAACAGAATACCGGGACTAGCGGGGGGGGTCCACACCGGGGAGCTGTTTTTT. The rearrangement links TRBV4-1 to TRBJ2-2; 16 bases line up with TRBD2. J lost 3 bases, V lost 5 bases, and 15 bases had no gene match. From germline, CDR1 is MGHRA and CDR2 YSYEKL. The CDR3 extends over 21 amino acids.

V gene TRBV28 combines with J gene TRBJ2-4; weak D call: TRBD2 (7 bases). Germline V CDR1 and CDR2: MDHEN, SYDVKM. CDR3 length equals 18 residues. V shed 5 bases and J shed 2 bases, with 22 bases lying between them. The DNA of the CDR3 is TGTGCCAGCAGTCCTACGTGGGGGGGGGCTATTTCCAAAAACATTCAGTACTTC. Translating gives CASSPTWGGAISKNIQYF.

This clone was picked up a small number of times. This rearrangement joins TRBV2 to TRBJ2-5; 12 bases are shared with TRBD2. The CDR3 length is 16 residues. J lost 0 bases, V lost 8 bases, and 7 bases had no gene match. The germline V gene has CDR1 SNHLY and CDR2 FYNNEI. The CDR3 sequence is CASLLGLAGYQETQYF. The CDR3 nucleotides are TGTGCCAGCCTCCTAGGACTAGCGGGATACCAAGAGACCCAGTACTTC.

The sample holds a few counts of this clone. The chain couples TRBV4-2 to TRBJ2-1, with a possible D match to TRBD2 (5 bases). This CDR3 has 14 amino acids. Germline V gives CDR1 LGHNA, CDR2 YNFKEQ. Trimming shortened V by 0 bases and J by 4 bases, and 7 bases separated the two germline ends. CDR3 coding DNA: TGTGCCAGCAGCCAAGACGGGATTTACAATGAGCAGTTCTTC. As protein: CASSQDGIYNEQFF.

V gene TRBV28 combines with J gene TRBJ2-1, with D possibly matching TRBD2 (6 bases). The CDR3 runs 15 residues. V dropped 8 bases and J dropped 4 bases, with 18 bases sitting between them. CDR1 is MDHEN and CDR2 is SYDVKM in the germline V gene. Written as DNA, the CDR3 is TGTGCCAGCTCCCAGGCGGGGAGCGCATACAATGAGCAGTTCTTC. Encoded protein: CASSQAGSAYNEQFF.

J is TRBJ2-1 and V is TRBV11-1; 9 nucleotides match TRBD2. This CDR3 has 15 amino acids. Trimming removed 6 bases from V and 7 bases from J; junction bases left unmatched: 10. From germline, CDR1 is SGHAT and CDR2 FQDESV (reference sequence). The CDR3, as DNA: TGTGCCAGCAGAGGGGGCGGGAGGGCCGGGAATGAGCAGTTCTTC. The encoded protein is CASRGGGRAGNEQFF.

J is TRBJ1-1 and V is TRBV5-4; tentative D call: TRBD1 (6 bases). Trimming left V 4 bases short and J 0 bases short, with 16 bases between. Germline loops: CDR1 SGHNT, CDR2 YYREEE (reference sequence). The CDR3 has 16 residues. This CDR3 is CASSPRGGAMNTEAFF. CDR3 coding DNA: TGTGCCAGCAGCCCGAGGGGGGGTGCCATGAACACTGAAGCTTTCTTT.

This clone was detected a few times. The V gene is TRBV19, the J gene TRBJ1-3, with D perhaps TRBD1 (6 bases). The CDR3 covers 14 residues. V lost 5 bases and J lost 8, with 16 bases in between. Germline CDR1 and CDR2: LNHDA and SQIVND (reference sequence). The CDR3 loop reads CASSEPGHKDTIYF. In nucleotides, the CDR3 is TGTGCCAGTAGTGAACCGGGACATAAGGACACCATATATTTT. Full variable domain (remainder filled in from reference TRBV19 and TRBJ1-3): DGGITQSPKYLFRKEGQNVTLSCEQNLNHDAMYWYRQDPGQGLRLIYYSQIVNDFQKGDIAEGYSVSREKKESFPLTVTSAQKNPTAFYLCASSEPGHKDTIYFGEGSWLTVV.

The J gene is TRBJ2-5, the V gene TRBV4-1; TRBD1 is a possible D gene (5 bases). With 1 base removed from V and 5 bases from J, the gap between germline ends came to 11 bases. CDR1 and CDR2 (germline): MGHRA, YSYEKL. CDR3 size: 14 residues. For the CDR3, the DNA is TGCGCCAGCAGCCAAGCCCAGGGTGATGAGACCCAGTACTTC. It encodes CASSQAQGDETQYF.

Only a few counts were recorded for this clone. The chain recombines TRBV9 with TRBJ1-1, with D maybe TRBD1 (5 bases). V was cut by 4 bases and J by 5 bases, with 18 bases left in between. The length of the CDR3 is 15 residues. Per the germline V gene, CDR1 is SGDLS and CDR2 is YYNGEE. CDR3 loop: CASSQSGVKGTEAFF. CDR3 sequence (DNA): TGTGCCAGCAGCCAATCGGGGGTAAAGGGAACTGAAGCTTTCTTT.

J is TRBJ2-2 and V is TRBV27; D possibly corresponds to TRBD1 (6 bases). Germline V CDR1 and CDR2: MNHEY, SMNVEV (reference sequence). V was trimmed by 7 bases and J by 6 bases, leaving 15 bases between them. The CDR3 is 14 residues long. The CDR3 DNA reads as TGTGCCAGCACCCTAGGGGGTAACGCCGGGGAGCTGTTTTTT. Its translation is CASTLGGNAGELFF.

The gene calls are TRBV19 and TRBJ2-1; the match to TRBD2 covers 7 bases. The CDR3 runs 14 residues. Germline loops: CDR1 LNHDA, CDR2 SQIVND (reference sequence). J was trimmed by 7 bases and V by 5 bases; bases with no gene match: 8. CDR3 residues: CASSSRDYGNEQFF. CDR3 nucleotide sequence: TGTGCCAGTAGTTCCCGGGACTACGGGAATGAGCAGTTCTTC. Full variable domain (missing parts from reference TRBV19 and TRBJ2-1): DGGITQSPKYLFRKEGQNVTLSCEQNLNHDAMYWYRQDPGQGLRLIYYSQIVNDFQKGDIAEGYSVSREKKESFPLTVTSAQKNPTAFYLCASSSRDYGNEQFFGPGTRLTVL.

This clone appeared once. The chain carries TRBV11-1 and TRBJ2-5; maybe TRBD2 (6 bases). CDR1 is SGHAT, CDR2 FQDESV, per germline (reference sequence). V lost 5 bases and J 5 bases, leaving 27 bases between the germline ends. The CDR3 is 18 amino acids. CDR3 loop: CASSLSPAAGSPWETQYF. The CDR3 bases are TGTGCCAGCAGCCTTTCGCCGGCCGCGGGGTCCCCGTGGGAGACCCAGTACTTC.